This TCR beta chain was captured in a study of response to subunit inactivated influenza vaccine. Study-level points and caveats: Authors proposed each seasonal influenza vaccination draws in few new T cells.

From germline, CDR1 is DFQATT and CDR2 SNEGSKA (reference sequence). The V gene end was trimmed by 3 bases and the J gene end by 4 bases; junction bases not matched to a gene: 3. The CDR3 spans 14 residues. At least ten counts were recorded for this clonotype. Its antigen is not identified. In TCRdb, the RT-PCR reads were re-called with MiXCR into one record per CDR3 protein. Among more than 700,000 distinct CDR3 sequences listed, roughly 20% were seen once. The sequencing here drew on PBMCs from blood, taken 4 to 6 days after vaccination. The source is a man aged 50 to 59 who received an inactivated influenza vaccine. The rearrangement joins TRBV20-1 to TRBJ2-1; 10 bases align to TRBD2. CDR3 DNA: TGCAGTGCTAGCCGGACTAGCGGTTACAATGAGCAGTTCTTC. It codes for CSASRTSGYNEQFF.